One sample yielded the 5 T cell receptor beta chains listed below, sequenced in a study of blood T cell repertoires in COVID-19. TCRdb keeps only in-frame clones here, not all; method: immunoSEQ multiplex PCR. The sample carries under 250,000 clones, about 91% recorded once. The specimen sequenced was peripheral blood. The receptors were sampled from a man aged 25 to 40 with acute or convalescent COVID-19.

Sample share makes this clone medium-sized. V and J are TRBV5-6 and TRBJ1-2; 10 bases map to TRBD1. V lost 4 bases and J lost 8; bases outside the gene matches: 2. CDR3 size: 12 residues. The germline V gene has CDR1 SGHDT and CDR2 YYEEEE. DNA of the CDR3: TGTGCCAGCAGCGACAGGGGGCACGGCTACACCTTC. Its translation: CASSDRGHGYTF.

This chain connects TRBV24-1 to TRBJ2-1; D call uncertain. CDR1 and CDR2 (germline): KGHDR, SFDVKD. Trimming removed 0 bases from V and 5 bases from J, with 7 bases in between. The CDR3 runs 14 residues. CDR3: CATSDLGRNNEQFF. The CDR3 nucleotides read TGTGCCACCAGTGATTTGGGCAGAAACAATGAGCAGTTCTTC.

The J gene is TRBJ1-5, the V gene TRBV2; TRBD1 might be the D (5 bases). Germline V gene lookup returns CDR1 SNHLY and CDR2 FYNNEI. The CDR3 has 15 amino acids. V gave up 3 bases and J gave up 3 bases, with 12 bases separating them. Here the CDR3 reads CASSEGRRSNQPQHF. The CDR3 DNA reads TGTGCCAGCAGTGAGGGGCGCCGCTCCAATCAGCCCCAGCATTTT.

J is TRBJ2-7 and V is TRBV27, with 7 bases fitting TRBD1. This CDR3 has 13 residues. Trimming took 7 bases from V and 7 from J; bases not matched to a gene: 10. The germline gives CDR1 MNHEY, CDR2 SMNVEV (reference sequence). In DNA, the CDR3 is TGTGCCAGCACGACAGGGAACCTTAGGGAGCAGTACTTC. This encodes CASTTGNLREQYF.

DNA for the CDR3: TGCGCCAGCAGCTTGGCCTCCCTACACCAAGAGACCCAGTACTTC. This translates into CASSLASLHQETQYF. V is TRBV5-1 and J is TRBJ2-5; D uncertain. The CDR3 runs to 15 residues. The germline V and J ends were trimmed by 0 bases and 0 bases, with 9 bases remaining between them. Per the germline V gene, CDR1 is SGHRS and CDR2 is YFSETQ.